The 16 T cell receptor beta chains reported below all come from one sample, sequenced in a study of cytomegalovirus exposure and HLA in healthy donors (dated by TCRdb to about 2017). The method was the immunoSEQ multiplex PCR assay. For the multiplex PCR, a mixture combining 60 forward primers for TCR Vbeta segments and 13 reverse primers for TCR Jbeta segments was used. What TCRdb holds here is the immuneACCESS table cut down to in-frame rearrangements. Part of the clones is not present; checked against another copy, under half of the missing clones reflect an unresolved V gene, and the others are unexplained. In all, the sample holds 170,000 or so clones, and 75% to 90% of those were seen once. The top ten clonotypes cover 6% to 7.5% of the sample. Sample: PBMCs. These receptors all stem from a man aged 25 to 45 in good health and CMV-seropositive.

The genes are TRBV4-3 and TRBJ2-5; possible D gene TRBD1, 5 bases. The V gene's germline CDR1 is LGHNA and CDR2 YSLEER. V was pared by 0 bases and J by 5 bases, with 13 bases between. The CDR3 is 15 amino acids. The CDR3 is CASSQDQGSGETQYF. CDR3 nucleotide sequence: TGCGCCAGCAGCCAAGATCAGGGATCAGGGGAGACCCAGTACTTC.

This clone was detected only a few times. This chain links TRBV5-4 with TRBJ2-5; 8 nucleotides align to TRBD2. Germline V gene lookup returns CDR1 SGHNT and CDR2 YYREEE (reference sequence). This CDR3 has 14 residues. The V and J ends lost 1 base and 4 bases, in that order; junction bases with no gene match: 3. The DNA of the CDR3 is TGTGCCAGCAGCTTGAATAGCGGGATAGAGACCCAGTACTTC. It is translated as CASSLNSGIETQYF.

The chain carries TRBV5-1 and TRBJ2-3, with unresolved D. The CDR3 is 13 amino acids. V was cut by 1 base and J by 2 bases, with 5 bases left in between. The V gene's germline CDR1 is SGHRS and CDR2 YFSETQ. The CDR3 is CASSLTFTDTQYF. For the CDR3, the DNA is TGCGCCAGCAGCTTGACATTCACAGATACGCAGTATTTT.

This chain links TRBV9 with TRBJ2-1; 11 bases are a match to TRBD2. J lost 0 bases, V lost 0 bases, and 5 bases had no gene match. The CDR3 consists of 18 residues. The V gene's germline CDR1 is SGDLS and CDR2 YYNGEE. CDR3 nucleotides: TGTGCCAGCAGCGTAGAGCCGGGACTAGCGGTCTCCTACAATGAGCAGTTCTTC. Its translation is CASSVEPGLAVSYNEQFF.

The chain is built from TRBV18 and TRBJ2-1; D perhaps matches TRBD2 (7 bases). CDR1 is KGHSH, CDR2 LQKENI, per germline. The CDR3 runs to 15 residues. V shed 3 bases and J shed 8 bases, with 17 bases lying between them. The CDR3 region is CASSPRGGAEDEQFF. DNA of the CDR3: TGTGCCAGCTCACCGAGGGGGGGCGCGGAGGATGAGCAGTTCTTC.

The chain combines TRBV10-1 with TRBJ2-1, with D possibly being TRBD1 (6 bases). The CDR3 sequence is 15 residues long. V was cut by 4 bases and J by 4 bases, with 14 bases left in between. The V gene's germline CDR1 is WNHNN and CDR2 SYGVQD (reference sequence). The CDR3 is CASSAATDRYNEQFF. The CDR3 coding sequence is TGCGCCAGCAGTGCGGCGACCGACAGGTACAATGAGCAGTTCTTC.

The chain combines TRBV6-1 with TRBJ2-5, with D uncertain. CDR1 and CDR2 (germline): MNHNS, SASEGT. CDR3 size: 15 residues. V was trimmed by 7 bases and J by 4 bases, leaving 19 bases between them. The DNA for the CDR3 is TGTGCCAGCACCCTGGGCTCCACGTCACGAGAGACCCAGTACTTC. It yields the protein CASTLGSTSRETQYF.

The CDR3 protein is CASSYSRDSIDGYTF. As DNA, the CDR3 is TGTGCCAGCAGCTACTCCCGGGACTCAATTGATGGCTACACCTTC. The chain uses TRBV7-2 and TRBJ1-2, with a tentative D call TRBD1 (5 bases). Trimming stripped 4 bases from V and 6 bases from J, with 18 bases between. The CDR3 loop spans 15 amino acids. CDR1 is SGHTA and CDR2 is FQGNSA in the germline V gene.

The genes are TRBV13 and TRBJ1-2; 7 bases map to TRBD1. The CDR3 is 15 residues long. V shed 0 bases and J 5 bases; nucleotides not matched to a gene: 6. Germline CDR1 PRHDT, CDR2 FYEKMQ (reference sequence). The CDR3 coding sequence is TGTGCCAGCAGCTTAGGCCTGCAGGGGGATTATGGCTACACCTTC. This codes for CASSLGLQGDYGYTF.

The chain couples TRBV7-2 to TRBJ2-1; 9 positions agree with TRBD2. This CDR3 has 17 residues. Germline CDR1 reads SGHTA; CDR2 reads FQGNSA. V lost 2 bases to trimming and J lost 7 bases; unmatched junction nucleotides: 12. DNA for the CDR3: TGTGCCAGCAGCTTATCAGAGCCTAGCGGGATGATGAATGAGCAGTTCTTC. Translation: CASSLSEPSGMMNEQFF.

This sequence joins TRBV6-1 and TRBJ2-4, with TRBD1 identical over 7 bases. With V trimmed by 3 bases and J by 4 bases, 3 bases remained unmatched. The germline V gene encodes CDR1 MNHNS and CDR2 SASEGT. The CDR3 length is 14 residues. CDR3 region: CASSDLGQKNIQYF. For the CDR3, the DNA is TGTGCCAGCAGTGACCTGGGACAGAAAAACATTCAGTACTTC.

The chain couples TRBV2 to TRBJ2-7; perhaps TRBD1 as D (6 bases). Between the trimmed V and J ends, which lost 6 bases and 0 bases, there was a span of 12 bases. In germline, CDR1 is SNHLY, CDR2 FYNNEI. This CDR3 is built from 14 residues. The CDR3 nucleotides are TGTGCCAGCAGAAACAGGGCTAGCTCCTACGAGCAGTACTTC. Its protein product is CASRNRASSYEQYF.

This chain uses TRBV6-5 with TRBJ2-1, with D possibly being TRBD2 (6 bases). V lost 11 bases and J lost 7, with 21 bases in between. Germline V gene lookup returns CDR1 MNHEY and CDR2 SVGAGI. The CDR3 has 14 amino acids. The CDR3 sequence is CASTLGGISNEQFF. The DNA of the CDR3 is TGTGCCTCGACCCTGGGCGGGATCTCGAATGAGCAGTTCTTC.

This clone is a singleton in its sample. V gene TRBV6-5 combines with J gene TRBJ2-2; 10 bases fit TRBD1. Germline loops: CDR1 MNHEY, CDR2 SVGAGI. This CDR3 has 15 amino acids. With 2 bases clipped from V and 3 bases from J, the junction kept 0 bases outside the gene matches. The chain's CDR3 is CASSYGTGDTGELFF. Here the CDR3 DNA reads TGTGCCAGCAGTTACGGGACAGGGGACACCGGGGAGCTGTTTTTT.

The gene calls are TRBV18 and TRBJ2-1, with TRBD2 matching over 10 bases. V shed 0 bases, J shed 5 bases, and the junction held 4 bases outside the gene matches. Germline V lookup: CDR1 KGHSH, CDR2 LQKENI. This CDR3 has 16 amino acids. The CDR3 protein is CASSPPQREGHNEQFF. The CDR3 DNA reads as TGTGCCAGCTCACCACCGCAGCGGGAGGGCCACAATGAGCAGTTCTTC.

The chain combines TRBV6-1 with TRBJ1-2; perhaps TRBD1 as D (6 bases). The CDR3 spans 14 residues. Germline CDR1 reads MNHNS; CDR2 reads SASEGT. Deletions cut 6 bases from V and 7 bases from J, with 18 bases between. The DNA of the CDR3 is TGTGCCAGCAGACAGGGAGAGGATTGGCGTGGCTACACCTTC. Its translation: CASRQGEDWRGYTF.